This T cell receptor beta chain stems from a study of molecular identifiers for immune sequencing clone quantification. One entry per CDR3 protein results from TCRdb running MiXCR on the PCR reads. The sample lists 62,000 or so distinct CDR3 sequences, around 18% occurring once. Sorting recovered naive CD8 T cells on a CD8+CD4-CCR7+CD45RA+ profile. At least ten counts were recorded for this clonotype. What was sequenced was naive CD8+ T cells from blood, with Jurkat cell RNA spiked in. As to subset: FACS-sorted CD8+CD4-CCR7+CD45RA+ naive T cells. The clonotype comes from a human donor in good health. Some libraries in this study had Jurkat cell RNA spiked in.

The CDR3 loop reads CSAREQGWTDTQYF. CDR3 coding DNA: TGCAGTGCTAGAGAACAGGGTTGGACAGATACGCAGTATTTT. The chain uses TRBV20-1 and TRBJ2-3, with a tentative D call TRBD1 (6 bases). This CDR3 contains 14 residues. CDR1 is DFQATT and CDR2 is SNEGSKA in the germline V gene (reference sequence). With 0 bases removed from V and 3 bases from J, the gap between germline ends came to 10 bases.